This T cell receptor beta chain was obtained from a study of blood T cell repertoires in COVID-19. Study-level information: From T cells, B-cell-depleted T cells, or PBMCs came the material, which was cDNA or gDNA.

The method was immunoSEQ multiplex PCR; TCRdb's version includes in-frame clones alone and lacks a portion of them. The data show roughly 250,000 clones, about nine tenths seen once. The CDR3 consists of 15 residues. The germline V gene encodes CDR1 LGHDT and CDR2 YNNKEL (reference sequence). V gave up 0 bases and J gave up 13 bases; unmatched junction bases: 10. The source of this sequence is a woman under 40 with acute COVID-19. Sequenced input: PBMCs or T cells enriched from blood (not recorded which). The chain employs TRBV3-1 (or the pseudogene TRBV3-2) and TRBJ2-1, with TRBD2 identical over 9 bases. CDR3 coding DNA: TGTGCCAGCAGCCAAGATCCAGCGGGGGGCTTTTCACAGTTCTTC. It codes for CASSQDPAGGFSQFF.